The 30 T cell receptor beta chains below all came from one sample that was sequenced in a study of T cell clonality in common variable immunodeficiency. Here immunoSEQ multiplex PCR was the method, and the copy in TCRdb shows in-frame clones only, minus some. The table lists tens of thousands of clones, with no singletons. Study-level points and caveats: In common variable immunodeficiency, TCR beta chains reportedly carried fewer deletions and N-nucleotide insertions.

The antigens of these receptors remain unknown. Input material: peripheral blood mononuclear cells. These receptor sequences come from a human donor with common variable immunodeficiency.

This clone was observed at least ten times. The read stops 3 residues short of the end of the CDR3; the missing end is completed from the germline J gene. This chain connects TRBV2 to TRBJ2-1; 8 nucleotides align to TRBD2. From germline, CDR1 is SNHLY and CDR2 FYNNEI. V dropped 4 bases and J dropped 6; count of bases not matched to a gene: 5. The CDR3 has 14 residues. The CDR3 DNA, read in part, is TGTGCCAGCAGTGGGACCGCGGGGGGCAATGAG. This gives the protein CASSGTAGGNE. The whole CDR3 protein is CASSGTAGGNEQFF.

This clone has at least ten counts. CDR3 amino acids: CASSFLSRVDKETQYF. CDR3 bases read: TGTGCCAGCAGTTTTTTGTCCAGGGTTGACAAAGAGACC. This rearrangement joins TRBV28 to TRBJ2-5, with TRBD1 as a possible D gene (5 bases). The read comes to an end 3 residues before the CDR3 does, leaving the germline J gene to fill in the end. V was clipped by 3 bases and J by 3 bases, with 17 bases between them. Germline V gives CDR1 MDHEN, CDR2 SYDVKM. This CDR3 region has 16 residues.

This clone was seen more than once but under ten times. The CDR3 end falls 3 residues outside the read, so it is completed with the germline J gene. This chain connects TRBV19 to TRBJ2-4; D possibly corresponds to TRBD1 (6 bases). The CDR3 runs 17 residues. Trimming cost V 0 bases and J 0 bases, with 12 bases left between them. Germline V gene lookup returns CDR1 LNHDA and CDR2 SQIVND (reference sequence). CDR3 sequence: CASSIDSRGRAKNIQYF. Partial CDR3 DNA: TGTGCCAGTAGTATAGATTCCAGGGGTCGAGCCAAAAACATT.

This clone was seen ten or more times. The read comes to an end 3 residues before the CDR3 does, leaving the germline J gene to fill in the end. This chain joins TRBV7-3 and TRBJ1-1; 8 bases are shared with TRBD1. The CDR3 length is 21 residues. V lost 0 bases, J lost 4 bases, and 22 bases stayed unmatched. Germline V CDR1 and CDR2: SGHTA, FQGTGA. The sequenced part of the CDR3 DNA is TGTGCCAGCAGCTTAACTACCTGGGGCGGGCAGGGGGCGAAGTTGGTCACTGAA. Its translation: CASSLTTWGGQGAKLVTE. The entire CDR3 sequence reads CASSLTTWGGQGAKLVTEAFF.

Concerning this clone: From the germline J gene comes the end of the CDR3, since the read stops 3 residues before it. The genes are TRBV7-2 and TRBJ2-7; 8 bases fit TRBD1. CDR3 length equals 14 residues. Trimming removed 6 bases from V and 6 bases from J; junction bases left unmatched: 10. Germline-derived CDR1 and CDR2 are SGHTA and FQGNSA. This CDR3 reads CASSYLDRVGEQYF. CDR3 bases read: TGTGCCAGCAGTTACTTGGACAGGGTTGGCGAG.

Worth noting for this clone: The read halts 3 residues ahead of the CDR3 end, with the missing end drawn from the germline J gene. The rearrangement joins TRBV5-6 to TRBJ1-2, with D tentatively TRBD1 (6 bases). This CDR3 has 15 residues. The germline V and J ends were trimmed by 0 bases and 6 bases, with 15 bases remaining between them. CDR1 SGHDT and CDR2 YYEEEE come from the germline V gene. The CDR3: CASSLGSTGWNGYTF. Partial CDR3 DNA: TGTGCCAGCAGCTTGGGGAGTACAGGGTGGAATGGC.

This clone appeared a few times. The read ends 3 residues before the CDR3 terminus; that terminus is restored from the germline J gene. The chain joins TRBV19 to TRBJ2-2, with D perhaps matching TRBD2 (6 bases). This CDR3 contains 16 residues. Trimming took off 1 base at V and 5 bases at J, with 14 bases between the two ends. Germline-derived CDR1 and CDR2 are LNHDA and SQIVND (reference sequence). The CDR3 bases that were read are TGTGCCAGTAGTATAGTGGCTAGCGTGAGGACCGGGGAG. Its translation: CASSIVASVRTGE. The CDR3 reads in full as CASSIVASVRTGELFF. Full variable domain (missing parts from reference TRBV19 and TRBJ2-2): DGGITQSPKYLFRKEGQNVTLSCEQNLNHDAMYWYRQDPGQGLRLIYYSQIVNDFQKGDIAEGYSVSREKKESFPLTVTSAQKNPTAFYLCASSIVASVRTGELFFGEGSRLTVL.

This clone was detected a few times. The read is 3 residues too short to cover the CDR3 end, so that end is filled in from the germline J gene. The J gene is TRBJ2-7, the V gene TRBV18, with 12 bases identical to TRBD1. Germline lookup yields CDR1 KGHSH and CDR2 LQKENI. V lost 0 bases, J lost 6 bases, and 9 bases stayed unmatched. The length of the CDR3 is 17 residues. CDR3 amino acids: CASSPPGAGTGGGEQYF. The CDR3 DNA, read in part, is TGTGCCAGCTCACCACCGGGGGCCGGGACAGGGGGCGGCGAG.

This clone was counted ten times or more. CDR3 sequence: CASRPDSVVYTGELFF. The sequenced CDR3 bases are TGTGCCAGCAGGCCCGACAGTGTGGTGTATACCGGGGAG. This chain uses TRBV6-2 or TRBV6-3 with TRBJ2-2, with D possibly TRBD1 on 5 matching bases. Coverage ceases 3 residues before the CDR3 finishes, and the germline J gene fills in the end. Germline V lookup: CDR1 MNHEY, CDR2 SVGEGT. V lost 6 bases, J lost 5 bases, and 19 bases lay in between. This CDR3 spans 16 amino acids.

In this sample, this clone turned up many times. The sequenced fragment ends 3 residues before the CDR3 boundary, so the rest is inferred from the germline J gene. This sequence joins TRBV29-1 and TRBJ1-2; 7 bases are a match to TRBD1. The CDR3 runs 13 residues. Germline V gene lookup returns CDR1 SQVTM and CDR2 ANQGSEA. V was clipped by 6 bases and J by 0 bases; unmatched bases: 4. Partial CDR3 DNA: TGCAGCGTGGACAGGCCCTCTAACTATGGC. Residues: CSVDRPSNYG. The entire CDR3 sequence reads CSVDRPSNYGYTF. Full variable domain (remainder filled in from reference TRBV29-1 and TRBJ1-2): SAVISQKPSRDICQRGTSLTIQCQVDSQVTMMFWYRQQPGQSLTLIATANQGSEATYESGFVIDKFPISRPNLTFSTLTVSNMSPEDSSIYLCSVDRPSNYGYTFGSGTRLTVV.

This clone was seen ten or more times. CDR3 bases read: TGTGCCAGTTCGGAGGGTCGGAACACCGGGGAG. Amino acid sequence: CASSEGRNTGE. The full CDR3 is CASSEGRNTGELFF. The rearrangement joins TRBV19 to TRBJ2-2, with TRBD2 as a possible D gene (6 bases). The CDR3 end is not reached by the read, which stops 3 residues before it; the germline J gene fills it in. This CDR3 has 14 residues. Germline V gene sequence: CDR1 LNHDA, CDR2 SQIVND (reference sequence). V was pared by 8 bases and J by 1 base, with 11 bases between.

This clone has at least ten counts. The read terminates 3 residues ahead of where the CDR3 ends, so the germline J gene completes it. This chain joins TRBV7-3 and TRBJ2-3; TRBD2 matches at 11 bases. The CDR3 extends over 17 amino acids. Per the germline V gene, CDR1 is SGHTA and CDR2 is FQGTGA. The ends lost 2 bases at V and 5 bases at J; junction bases unmatched: 9. The DNA read from the CDR3 is TGTGCCAGCAGCTTAGATTTAGCGGGAGGGCCGAGAGATACG. Protein sequence: CASSLDLAGGPRDT. In full, the CDR3 is CASSLDLAGGPRDTQYF.

Turning to this clone: The read terminates 3 residues before the CDR3 end, so the remaining end is supplied by the germline J gene. This rearrangement joins TRBV18 to TRBJ2-7, with 9 positions matching TRBD2. Germline V lookup: CDR1 KGHSH, CDR2 LQKENI. The CDR3 length is 16 residues. Germline trimming cut 3 bases from V and 5 bases from J; bases unmatched to any gene: 11. CDR3 sequence reads: CASSPTTSGRGDEQYF. The sequenced CDR3 bases are TGTGCCAGCTCACCTACGACTAGCGGCCGGGGGGACGAG.

In the case of this clone: The missing CDR3 end, 3 residues past where the read stops, is filled in from the germline J gene. The gene calls are TRBV30 and TRBJ1-2, with a tentative D call TRBD1 (5 bases). The CDR3 length is 15 residues. Germline-derived CDR1 and CDR2 are GTSNPN and SVGIG (reference sequence). V was clipped by 3 bases and J by 5 bases, with 19 bases between them. This chain's CDR3 is CAWSQGETGDYGYTF. The CDR3 DNA, read in part, is TGTGCCTGGAGCCAGGGCGAAACGGGGGATTATGGC.

Turning to this clone: The read stops 3 residues short of the end of the CDR3; the missing end is completed from the germline J gene. This chain joins TRBV10-2 and TRBJ2-1, with D possibly matching TRBD1 (5 bases). Trimming shortened V by 5 bases and J by 5 bases, and 19 bases separated the two germline ends. The CDR3 length is 16 residues. Germline CDR1 is WSHSY and CDR2 is SAAADI. CDR3 sequence: CASSYPQGLRNNEQFF. The CDR3 bases that were read are TGCGCCAGCAGTTACCCCCAGGGCCTTCGGAACAATGAG.

This clone turned up a few times. Coverage ceases 3 residues before the CDR3 finishes, and the germline J gene fills in the end. The chain carries TRBV7-9 and TRBJ2-2; 8 nucleotides match TRBD2. Per the germline V gene, CDR1 is SEHNR and CDR2 is FQNEAQ (reference sequence). The trim removed 8 bases at V and 4 bases at J, leaving 9 bases unmatched. The CDR3 length is 15 residues. CDR3 DNA, as far as it was read: TGTGCCAGCCACGGGGAGCGGGAGCCCACCGGGGAG. It encodes CASHGEREPTGE. The whole CDR3 sequence is CASHGEREPTGELFF.

In the case of this clone: The read gets to within 3 residues of the CDR3 end, and the germline J gene fills in the rest. The chain has TRBV5-1 and TRBJ2-1; 7 bases line up with TRBD2. Germline CDR1 SGHRS, CDR2 YFSETQ. The CDR3 contains 13 residues. V lost 2 bases and J lost 9; bases outside the gene matches: 5. The CDR3 reads CASSFGGVSEQFF. The part of the CDR3 DNA that was read is TGCGCCAGCAGCTTTGGGGGGGTGAGTGAG.

This clone was picked up many times. The CDR3 bases that were read are TGTGCCAGCTCACCCTACAGGGTAGGAGGAAACACC. Its translation: CASSPYRVGGNT. The full CDR3 protein reads CASSPYRVGGNTIYF. The chain links TRBV18 to TRBJ1-3; maybe TRBD1 (6 bases). The CDR3 is cut off 3 residues early in the read; its end comes from the germline J gene. Germline V gene sequence: CDR1 KGHSH, CDR2 LQKENI. The CDR3 consists of 15 residues. Trimming took off 3 bases at V and 4 bases at J, with 13 bases between the two ends.

The table lists this clone with a few counts. The read ends 3 residues shy of where the CDR3 ends; the end is completed using the germline J gene. J is TRBJ2-7 and V is TRBV19; TRBD2 might be the D (5 bases). Deletions cut 3 bases from V and 3 bases from J, with 9 bases between. The V gene's germline CDR1 is LNHDA and CDR2 SQIVND (reference sequence). The CDR3 spans 13 residues. CDR3 DNA (partial): TGTGCCAGTAGTATGACTACCTTCTACGAG. It encodes CASSMTTFYE. The complete CDR3 sequence is CASSMTTFYEQYF.

This clone was recorded at least ten times. The read finishes 3 residues shy of the CDR3 end, and the germline J gene is used to complete it. The V and J genes are TRBV30 and TRBJ1-1; weak D call: TRBD1 (6 bases). The CDR3 spans 11 residues. Germline loops: CDR1 GTSNPN, CDR2 SVGIG (reference sequence). The covered CDR3 bases are TGTGCATGGGGGCCGAACACTGAA. This sequence encodes CAWGPNTE. The entire CDR3 sequence reads CAWGPNTEAFF.

Points on this clone: The CDR3 end is not reached by the read, which stops 3 residues before it; the germline J gene fills it in. This chain joins TRBV18 and TRBJ1-1; possible D gene TRBD1, 5 bases. Germline CDR1 is KGHSH and CDR2 is LQKENI. Trimming left V 5 bases short and J 2 bases short, with 12 bases between. This CDR3 region has 14 residues. The sequenced CDR3 bases are TGTGCCAGCTCAGCTCAGGGCCTCAACACTGAA. It encodes CASSAQGLNTE. The whole CDR3 sequence reads CASSAQGLNTEAFF.

Turning to this clone: The read ends 3 residues before the CDR3 terminus; that terminus is restored from the germline J gene. The V and J genes are TRBV2 and TRBJ1-6; perhaps TRBD1 as D (6 bases). The germline V gene encodes CDR1 SNHLY and CDR2 FYNNEI. The CDR3 spans 14 residues. The part of the CDR3 DNA that was read is TGTGCCAGCAGTGAATTAGCAGGGACATTGCCC. Residues: CASSELAGTLP. From start to end, the CDR3 is CASSELAGTLPLHF.

The sample holds many counts of this clone. The missing CDR3 end, 3 residues past where the read stops, is filled in from the germline J gene. This chain joins TRBV29-1 and TRBJ2-2; 12 bases map to TRBD1. The J segment lost 5 bases and the V segment lost 6 bases, leaving 7 bases of the junction unmatched. This CDR3 region has 15 residues. CDR1 is SQVTM, CDR2 ANQGSEA, per germline. The part of the CDR3 DNA that was read is TGCAGCGTCGGGACAGGGGGCGCGAGTACCGGGGAG. Encoded protein: CSVGTGGASTGE. The CDR3 reads in full as CSVGTGGASTGELFF.

With regard to this clone: The read ends 3 residues early relative to the CDR3; the germline J gene fills the gap. The chain carries TRBV6-2 or TRBV6-3 and TRBJ2-1, with a possible D match to TRBD1 (6 bases). V was pared by 6 bases and J by 7 bases, with 13 bases between. Per the germline V gene, CDR1 is MNHEY and CDR2 is SVGEGT. The CDR3 is 13 amino acids. The sequenced CDR3 bases are TGTGCCAGCAGCTTGACAGGTTGGAATGAG. This encodes CASSLTGWNE. The whole CDR3 sequence reads CASSLTGWNEQFF.

This clone was counted between two and nine times. The read ends 3 residues shy of where the CDR3 ends; the end is completed using the germline J gene. The gene calls are TRBV7-2 and TRBJ2-5, with a tentative D call TRBD1 (5 bases). The germline gives CDR1 SGHTA, CDR2 FQGNSA. The CDR3 is 13 amino acids. Trimming shortened V by 4 bases and J by 1 base, and 7 bases separated the two germline ends. The CDR3 protein is CASSWGAQETQYF. CDR3 DNA (partial): TGTGCCAGCAGCTGGGGCGCCCAAGAGACC.

This clone was counted only a few times. The CDR3 goes on 3 residues after the read ends, and that part is filled in from the germline J gene. This rearrangement joins TRBV30 to TRBJ2-7, with a weak D call TRBD2 (7 bases). The germline V gene encodes CDR1 GTSNPN and CDR2 SVGIG (reference sequence). The CDR3 is 15 residues long. The V end lost 0 bases, the J end lost 4 bases, and 16 bases lay between the germline ends. CDR3 residues: CAWSVQGRGGYEQYF. The CDR3 DNA, read in part, is TGTGCCTGGAGTGTCCAGGGCAGGGGAGGGTACGAG.

This clone was observed a few times. The CDR3 extends 3 residues past the end of the read, so its final part is completed from the germline J gene. The chain uses TRBV30 and TRBJ2-1; the match to TRBD2 covers 7 bases. This CDR3 contains 14 residues. V trimming: 2 bases; J trimming: 3 bases; junction bases outside the gene matches: 4. CDR1 and CDR2 (germline): GTSNPN, SVGIG (reference sequence). The CDR3 loop reads CAWSTSGNYNEQFF. The CDR3 bases that were read are TGTGCCTGGAGTACCAGCGGGAACTACAATGAG.

Comments on this clone: The sequence runs out 3 residues before the end of the CDR3; the remainder is reconstructed from the germline J gene. This chain joins TRBV2 and TRBJ1-1, with 8 bases lining up with TRBD1. The CDR3 is 12 amino acids. Germline loops: CDR1 SNHLY, CDR2 FYNNEI. V lost 10 bases to trimming and J lost 3 bases; unmatched junction nucleotides: 4. The DNA read from the CDR3 is TGTGCCACCGGGACAGGCTACACTGAA. This codes for CATGTGYTE. The full CDR3 is CATGTGYTEAFF.

On this clone itself: The read ends 3 residues early relative to the CDR3; the germline J gene fills the gap. The chain employs TRBV19 and TRBJ1-2; TRBD1 agrees at 7 bases. This CDR3 region has 13 residues. Per germline, CDR1 LNHDA and CDR2 SQIVND (reference sequence). J lost 4 bases, V lost 9 bases, and 8 bases had no gene match. Here the CDR3 reads CASRQGTTYGYTF. CDR3 DNA, as far as it was read: TGTGCCAGCCGACAGGGCACAACCTATGGC. The whole variable domain, filled in from reference TRBV19 and TRBJ1-2, reads DGGITQSPKYLFRKEGQNVTLSCEQNLNHDAMYWYRQDPGQGLRLIYYSQIVNDFQKGDIAEGYSVSREKKESFPLTVTSAQKNPTAFYLCASRQGTTYGYTFGSGTRLTVV.

This clone was seen many times. The read halts 3 residues ahead of the CDR3 end, with the missing end drawn from the germline J gene. The V and J genes are TRBV5-4 and TRBJ1-5; D unresolved. Germline V gene lookup returns CDR1 SGHNT and CDR2 YYREEE (reference sequence). The CDR3 spans 13 residues. Trimming shortened V by 0 bases and J by 9 bases, and 10 bases separated the two germline ends. The CDR3 bases that were read are TGTGCCAGCAGCTTGGCCGGTTCGGGGCCC. It translates to CASSLAGSGP. The entire CDR3 protein reads CASSLAGSGPQHF.